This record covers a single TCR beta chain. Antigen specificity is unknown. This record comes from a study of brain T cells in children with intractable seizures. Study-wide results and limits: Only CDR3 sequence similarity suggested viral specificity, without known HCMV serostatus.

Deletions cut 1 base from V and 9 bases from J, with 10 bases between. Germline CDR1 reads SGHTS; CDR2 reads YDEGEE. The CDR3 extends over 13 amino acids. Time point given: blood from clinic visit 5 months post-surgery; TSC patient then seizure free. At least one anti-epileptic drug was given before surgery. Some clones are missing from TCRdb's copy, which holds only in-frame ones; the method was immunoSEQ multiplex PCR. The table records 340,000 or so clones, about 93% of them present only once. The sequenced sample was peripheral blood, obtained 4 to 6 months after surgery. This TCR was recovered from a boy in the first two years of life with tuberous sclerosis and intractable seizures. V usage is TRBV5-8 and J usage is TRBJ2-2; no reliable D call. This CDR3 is CASSLWELRELFF. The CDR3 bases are TGTGCCAGCAGCTTGTGGGAACTGAGGGAGCTGTTTTTT.